A single sample gave rise to the 18 T cell receptor beta chains below, sequenced in a study of T cells in Graves' hyperthyroidism and ophthalmopathy. Regions amplified from RNA transcripts were the TCR beta CDR3 regions. Initially, a first-round RT-PCR of the TCR CDR3 employed the HTBI primer set. From the multiplex PCR reads, TCRdb called clonotypes with MiXCR, one entry per CDR3 protein. The data hold approximately 720,000 distinct CDR3 sequences, with under 20% observed a single time. The sample was blood. The receptors here all came from a woman aged 45-60 years with Graves' hyperthyroidism that later progressed to Graves' ophthalmopathy.

In this sample, this clonotype turned up many times. The chain combines TRBV2 with TRBJ1-1, with 7 bases fitting TRBD1. The CDR3 is 13 amino acids. After removal of 5 bases from V and 8 bases from J, the junction contained 8 bases not matched to a gene. Germline values: CDR1 SNHLY, CDR2 FYNNEI. The DNA of the CDR3 is TGTGCCAGCAGTACCGAGGGACAGAACGAAGCTTTCTTT. Translated: CASSTEGQNEAFF.

This clonotype was detected many times. The rearrangement joins TRBV25-1 to TRBJ2-3; tentative D call: TRBD1 (6 bases). The CDR3 sequence is 15 residues long. The V and J ends lost 6 bases and 0 bases respectively, with 13 bases between them. Per the germline V gene, CDR1 is MGHDK and CDR2 is SYGVNS. This chain's CDR3 is CASSPGHSSTDTQYF. CDR3 in DNA: TGTGCCAGCAGCCCGGGACATTCTAGCACAGATACGCAGTATTTT.

This clonotype was seen repeatedly, ten times or more. The rearrangement links TRBV18 to TRBJ2-2; D may be TRBD1 (6 bases). CDR3 length: 14 amino acids. Trimming removed 8 bases at V and 0 bases at J, with 10 bases between. Germline CDR1 and CDR2: KGHSH and LQKENI. CDR3 coding DNA: TGTGCCAGCCCACGGACAGCGAACACCGGGGAGCTGTTTTTT. Translation: CASPRTANTGELFF.

This clonotype has a handful of counts. V and J are TRBV7-2 and TRBJ2-5; D possibly corresponds to TRBD2 (5 bases). The CDR3 covers 14 residues. Per the germline V gene, CDR1 is SGHTA and CDR2 is FQGNSA. The germline V and J ends were trimmed by 7 bases and 6 bases, with 18 bases remaining between them. For the CDR3, the DNA is TGTGCCAGCACCCCGCCGGTAGCGATCAAGACCCAGTACTTC. It is translated as CASTPPVAIKTQYF.

This clonotype was counted a few times. The rearrangement uses TRBV15 and TRBJ1-5, with TRBD1 matching over 8 bases. This CDR3 has 18 amino acids. The trim removed 0 bases at V and 5 bases at J, leaving 12 bases unmatched. Germline loops: CDR1 LNHNV, CDR2 YYDKDF (reference sequence). The CDR3 loop is CATSRDGQGTPGDQPQHF. The CDR3 coding sequence is TGTGCCACCAGCAGAGATGGACAGGGAACTCCGGGGGATCAGCCCCAGCATTTT.

There are a few counts of this clonotype. V is TRBV19 and J is TRBJ1-2, with D unresolved. CDR1 LNHDA and CDR2 SQIVND come from the germline V gene (reference sequence). The length of the CDR3 is 16 residues. The V end lost 5 bases, the J end lost 6 bases, and 22 bases lay between the germline ends. The chain's CDR3 is CASSAPPAGWGDGYTF. CDR3 DNA sequence: TGTGCCAGTAGTGCCCCGCCCGCCGGGTGGGGTGATGGCTACACCTTC.

The table lists this clonotype with many counts. The genes are TRBV20-1 and TRBJ1-5; D is unclear. Deletions cut 6 bases from V and 0 bases from J, with 15 bases between. CDR3 length: 15 amino acids. Germline V gene sequence: CDR1 DFQATT, CDR2 SNEGSKA (reference sequence). The CDR3 DNA is TGCAGTGCCCTGGCCCGAGCCTATAGCAATCAGCCCCAGCATTTT. Translation: CSALARAYSNQPQHF.

There are a few counts of this clonotype. This chain links TRBV3-1 with TRBJ1-1; D ambiguous. CDR1 and CDR2 from the germline V gene are LGHDT and YNNKEL (reference sequence). The CDR3 is 14 residues long. Trimming left V 1 base short and J 3 bases short, with 9 bases between. CDR3: CASSQVKGHTEAFF. The CDR3 nucleotides read TGTGCCAGCAGCCAAGTAAAAGGTCACACTGAAGCTTTCTTT.

The chain combines TRBV19 with TRBJ2-3; no reliable D call. The germline gives CDR1 LNHDA, CDR2 SQIVND (reference sequence). The V gene lost 1 base and the J gene lost 3 bases, with 8 bases spanning the gap. This CDR3 is built from 14 residues. In DNA form, the CDR3 reads TGTGCCAGTAGTATAGGCCCCGAGACAGATACGCAGTATTTT. Its protein is CASSIGPETDTQYF.

This clonotype was counted a few times. This rearrangement joins TRBV13 to TRBJ1-2; 9 bases match TRBD1. The CDR3 extends over 18 amino acids. Trimming removed 5 bases from V and 5 bases from J; junction bases left unmatched: 18. Germline CDR1 and CDR2: PRHDT and FYEKMQ (reference sequence). As DNA, the CDR3 is TGTGCCAGCAGCAACAGTGGGACAGGGAGTTCGGTAGGGTATGGCTACACCTTC. It specifies CASSNSGTGSSVGYGYTF.

This clonotype was observed many times. The chain recombines TRBV27 with TRBJ1-5, with D possibly matching TRBD1 (6 bases). Per germline, CDR1 MNHEY and CDR2 SMNVEV (reference sequence). This CDR3 has 17 amino acids. The germline V and J ends were trimmed by 3 bases and 3 bases, with 18 bases remaining between them. The CDR3 nucleotides read TGTGCCAGCAGTTTGTCCAGCGGACAGATTAACAATCAGCCCCAGCATTTT. Amino acid sequence: CASSLSSGQINNQPQHF.

The rearrangement uses TRBV4-1 and TRBJ2-3; D remains unclear. V was pared by 9 bases and J by 2 bases, with 12 bases between. This CDR3 region has 13 residues. Germline CDR1 MGHRA, CDR2 YSYEKL. Here the CDR3 reads CASNSGFTDTQYF. DNA of the CDR3: TGCGCCAGTAATTCCGGGTTCACAGATACGCAGTATTTT.

This clonotype has at least ten counts. This chain uses TRBV10-3 with TRBJ1-1; D might be TRBD1 (6 bases). CDR1 and CDR2 (germline): ENHRY, SYGVKD. V was trimmed by 3 bases and J by 5 bases, leaving 13 bases between them. The CDR3 runs to 14 residues. DNA of the CDR3: TGTGCCATCAGTGAAACAGGGTGGACAACTGAAGCTTTCTTT. Translation gives CAISETGWTTEAFF.

The sample holds a few counts of this clonotype. The gene calls are TRBV19 and TRBJ1-4; no definite D call. Germline lookup yields CDR1 LNHDA and CDR2 SQIVND (reference sequence). This CDR3 contains 13 residues. Trimming took 5 bases from V and 8 from J, leaving 12 bases between them. CDR3 residues: CASSLRRMEKLFF. The DNA of the CDR3 is TGTGCCAGTAGTCTCCGACGGATGGAAAAACTGTTTTTT.

This clonotype was counted at least ten times. J is TRBJ2-1 and V is TRBV6-1; 12 bases are shared with TRBD2. Germline V gives CDR1 MNHNS, CDR2 SASEGT. The CDR3 sequence is 15 residues long. V was pared by 4 bases and J by 4 bases, with 2 bases of the junction left unmatched. The CDR3 DNA follows: TGTGCCAGCAGTGGACTAGCGGGGGTATACAATGAGCAGTTCTTC. It yields the protein CASSGLAGVYNEQFF.

The sample holds many counts of this clonotype. V gene TRBV30 combines with J gene TRBJ2-5; D may correspond to TRBD1 or TRBD2 (6 bases each). Trimming took off 3 bases at V and 4 bases at J, with 15 bases between the two ends. Per the germline V gene, CDR1 is GTSNPN and CDR2 is SVGIG (reference sequence). The CDR3 has 14 residues. CDR3 nucleotides: TGTGCCTGGAGCGCGGGACACTCGGGAGAGACCCAGTACTTC. Translating it yields CAWSAGHSGETQYF.

Many counts were recorded for this clonotype. The J gene is TRBJ2-3, the V gene TRBV5-1, with a weak D call TRBD1 (5 bases). The CDR3 spans 16 residues. CDR1 is SGHRS, CDR2 YFSETQ, per germline. V was shortened by 2 bases and J by 2 bases, with 15 bases between the two germline ends. This CDR3 is CASSLGVSELTDTQYF. CDR3 nucleotides: TGCGCCAGCAGCTTAGGGGTTTCCGAACTCACAGATACGCAGTATTTT.

This clonotype appeared a few times. This chain connects TRBV5-4 to TRBJ2-5; 8 bases fit TRBD2. V shed 2 bases and J 4 bases; nucleotides not matched to a gene: 10. Germline values: CDR1 SGHNT, CDR2 YYREEE (reference sequence). The CDR3 spans 16 residues. The CDR3 DNA reads as TGTGCCAGCAGCTTCGCCCGAGCGGGGGCTGGAGAGACCCAGTACTTC. It encodes CASSFARAGAGETQYF.